This T cell receptor (beta chain) came from a study of metastatic and nonmetastatic thyroid tumors (dated by TCRdb to 2020 to 2022). Study-level background: Repertoires from peripheral blood and from tumor or nodule tissue samples of malignant and benign thyroid patients were compared.

None of the patients had been given any treatment before thyroid surgery. Using T-cell receptor beta sequencing, the researchers looked back retrospectively at clinical samples from patients, gathered between the early 2010s and the late 2010s. Ten or more counts support this clone. Which antigen it targets is not known. Base quality data are lacking; no much larger clone is found one base away. Preparation of the library involved PCR. TCRdb names Illumina HiSeq 4000 as the instrument used. High-throughput sequencing was used to profile the CDR3 region of the TCR beta-chain in every patient. Concerning the study's data processing: Drawing on CDR3 differences between clinicopathological groups, the researchers built a classifier meant to tell apart patients with distant-metastatic papillary thyroid cancer. To measure repertoire diversity the researchers used the Shannon index, while the Morisita-Horn index served to gauge how similar the tumor and blood repertoires were. TCRdb itself trimmed the public reads at Q25 with fastp, ran MiXCR and retained productive beta chains. TCRdb assigned the V and J calls; the authors' analysis was not used. The table for this sample lists approximately 86,000 clones; approximately 12% of them were counted only once. 7% to 10% of the sample comes from the top ten.

V trim: 5 bases; J trim: 7 bases; unmatched bases: 19. Taken from cysteine to phenylalanine, the CDR3 has 17 residues. The read is trimmed to its CDR3 DNA, 51 bases read in frame from base 1. The CDR1 and CDR2 encoded by the germline V gene are SGHTA and FQGNSA. On the study overall, not on this receptor specifically: In both blood and tumor samples, malignant tumors were reported to have significantly higher TCR beta diversity than benign nodules.

Sequenced: tumor tissue. The chain couples TRBV7-2 to TRBJ2-7; 8 bases in the middle match TRBD2. The source is a female donor with papillary thyroid cancer or a benign thyroid nodule (not recorded which). Some clones in this sample may be carry-over from other donors' samples. The CDR3 protein sequence reads: CASSPRGLVNPRWEQYF. The sequence in DNA is TGTGCCAGCAGCCCTAGGGGACTAGTCAACCCCAGATGGGAGCAGTACTTC.